Given below is one TCR beta chain in context. This clone occurred a few times. Its antigen is unknown. Per-nucleotide qualities are absent, and no much larger clonotype sits a single base away. All of the isolated RNA was reverse transcribed with the High Capacity cDNA Reverse Transcription Kit, so expressed TCRB transcripts were sequenced. Deep immunoSEQ sequencing was performed on naive, central memory and regulatory T cell samples, with an average of approximately 4 million total reads per sample. After sorted cells were lysed in RLT buffer, RNA was extracted with DNase-treated RNeasy Micro or Mini kits, with the choice depending on cell number. To prevent cross-contamination, each cell subset was processed individually, whereas patient and healthy donor samples were processed jointly. TCRB sequences were amplified from cDNA with the immunoSEQ multiplex PCR, producing 87-bp fragments spanning the CDR3 region. Sequencing of the amplicons was performed on the Illumina HiSeq platform. The study's own analysis went as follows. Synthetic template baselines were used to correct PCR bias computationally, reads within Hamming distance 2 were collapsed together, and singletons that could not be merged were discarded. Reads were aligned to IMGT to assign V, D and J genes, CDR3 length, and insertions or deletions at six rearrangement sites. Clonotype counts were normalized to sorted cell number within each subset before computing true diversity and Gini coefficients with the tcR R package. Repertoire sharing was quantified using the overlap coefficient calculated on TCRB nucleotide sequences. Out-of-frame TCRB sequences from naive cells were analyzed to stand in for the pre-selection repertoire. Sourced from immuneACCESS, this table was stored by TCRdb with only in-frame sequences that have V and J called. A share of the clones is absent; for the studies checked, an unresolved V gene accounts for under half, and the remainder has no known explanation. The V and J calls and clone size were taken over from that table, and D and trimming were inferred from the DNA. This sample holds hundreds of thousands of clones; 9.6% were observed only once. Less than 0.035% of the sample rests with the top ten.

This specimen belongs to a study of beta chain features in type 1 diabetes (dated by TCRdb to 2016 to 2019). Notes on the research overall: Mean age, gender distribution, total cell number and subset yield were not different between patients and healthy donors. A total of 85 million to 110 million sorted cells were examined across all samples, and RNA yield correlated strongly with the number of cells per subset. The study compared the TCRB repertoires of sorted circulating CD4+ T cell subsets in recently diagnosed type 1 diabetes patients with those in matched healthy donors. Naive and central memory subsets were obtained from all 30 or so donors, but regulatory and stem cell-like memory subsets were isolated from only 8 patients and about 8 healthy donors.

A single peripheral blood draw of approximately 110 mL on average was collected from each donor into heparinised tubes. Naive, central memory, regulatory and stem cell-like memory CD4+ T cells were sorted on a BD FACSAria II using a panel including CD45RO, CCR7, CD25, CD127, CD95 and CD27. Every sorted population had a purity above 95%. PBMCs were separated immediately by Lymphoprep density gradient centrifugation and were stained directly, without being cultured. So that batch effects would be minimized, each experiment stained and sorted samples in pairs, pairing one healthy donor with one patient. The research as a whole found: Only small numbers of individuals were included in the HLA sub-analyses, which left unresolved whether HLA type had any influence on TCRB rearrangement. At VDJ recombination sites, type 1 diabetes patients had fewer insertions and more deleted nucleotides, which implies abnormalities in thymic rearrangement. Sequencing cDNA rather than genomic DNA could over-represent highly expressing activated cells, although activation and CD3 levels did not differ between groups. Type 1 diabetes patients showed a moderate but significant shortening of TCRB CDR3 length in all four CD4+ subsets. The naive, central memory and regulatory TCRB repertoires appeared to resemble one another more closely among patients than among healthy donors. Shorter templates might have been favored by PCR, but patient and control samples were amplified and corrected together, so both groups would have been affected equally by any skew.

CDR1 and CDR2 were assigned from the germline V gene as SGHAT and FQNNGV. The junction shows trimming of 6 bases on V and 4 bases on J, and the gene matches do not reach 10 bases of it. From cysteine to phenylalanine, the CDR3 is 15 amino acids long. Only the CDR3 DNA stays, 45 bases, in frame from base 1. The sequence is built from TRBV11-2 and TRBJ2-5; 8 bases in the junction line up with TRBD2. This receptor was obtained from a woman aged 18-30 years in good health. What was sequenced was naive CD4+ T cells from blood. The sample's cell subset or site label, in plain terms: true naive CD4+ T cells. The DNA sequence is TGTGCCAGCAGTTTGAATAGCGGGATGGGAGAGACCCAGTACTTC. This codes for CASSLNSGMGETQYF. Joined to the reference TRBV11-2 and TRBJ2-5 proteins, this CDR3 gives the full variable domain: EAGVAQSPRYKIIEKRQSVAFWCNPISGHATLYWYQQILGQGPKLLIQFQNNGVVDDSQLPKDRFSAERLKGVDSTLKIQPAKLEDSAVYLCASSLNSGMGETQYFGPGTRLLVL.